A single T cell receptor (beta chain) is shown here with its context. Under the authors' procedure: Estimated nucleated cell counts came from reference gene primer amplification. Using immunoSEQ multiplex PCR, the repertoire was profiled, and TCRdb retains in-frame clones only, with some absent. V and J calls and clone size are copied from that table; D and trimming were computed from the DNA. The sample includes under 300,000 clones, roughly nine tenths of them seen just once. These data come from a study of blood T cell repertoires in COVID-19. Across the whole study: T cells, B-cell-depleted T cells, or PBMCs supplied cDNA or gDNA.

In germline, CDR1 is SGDLS, CDR2 YYNGEE. V was clipped by 0 bases and J by 5 bases, with 17 bases between them. CDR3 length: 17 amino acids. The chain carries TRBV9 and TRBJ2-2; the D gene is possibly TRBD1 (5 bases). Sequenced: PBMCs or T cells enriched from blood (not recorded which). The TCR sequence derives from a young woman who had recovered from COVID-19. CDR3 coding DNA: TGTGCCAGCAGCGTAGGGGGCACCCAGTTCGGTACCGGGGAGCTGTTTTTT. The encoded protein is CASSVGGTQFGTGELFF.